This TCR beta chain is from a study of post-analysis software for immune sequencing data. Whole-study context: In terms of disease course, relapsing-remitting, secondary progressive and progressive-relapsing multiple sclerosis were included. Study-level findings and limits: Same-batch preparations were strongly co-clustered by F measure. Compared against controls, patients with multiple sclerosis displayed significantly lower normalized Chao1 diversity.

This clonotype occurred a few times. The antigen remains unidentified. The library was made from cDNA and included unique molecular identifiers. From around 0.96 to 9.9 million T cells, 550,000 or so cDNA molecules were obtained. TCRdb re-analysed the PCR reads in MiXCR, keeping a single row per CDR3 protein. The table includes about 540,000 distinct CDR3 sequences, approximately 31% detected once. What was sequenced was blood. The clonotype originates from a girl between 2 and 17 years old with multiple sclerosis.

Here the CDR3 DNA reads TGCAGTGGCCCTCGCGGGGAAGAGAAAGAGACCCAGTACTTC. Its protein is CSGPRGEEKETQYF. The chain employs TRBV20-1 and TRBJ2-5, with TRBD2 as a possible D gene (6 bases). Germline V lookup: CDR1 DFQATT, CDR2 SNEGSKA (reference sequence). This CDR3 is 14 amino acids long. Trimming left V 7 bases short and J 3 bases short, with 18 bases between.